Described below is a single T cell receptor (beta chain) sequence and its context. The sample originates from a study of OX40 agonist ivuxolimab in advanced cancers. Overall study: Ivuxolimab was delivered to patients intravenously every 2 weeks at doses spanning 0.01 to 10 mg/kg. Recorded diagnoses for dose-escalation patients were hepatocellular carcinoma, melanoma, renal cell or head and neck cancer. Averaging 60 years in age, with a range of roughly 23 to 80, the cohort was around 87% male. A partial response was reached by three patients: one with hepatocellular carcinoma and two with cutaneous melanoma.

Using immunoSEQ multiplex PCR, the repertoire was profiled, and TCRdb retains in-frame clones only, with some absent. Of fewer than 100,000 clones listed, 85% to 90% are singletons. The CDR3 has 15 amino acids. V was clipped by 1 base and J by 10 bases; unmatched bases: 7. Germline lookup yields CDR1 SEHNR and CDR2 FQNEAQ (reference sequence). This specimen was CD4+ or CD8+ T cells sorted from blood, taken in a trial of the OX40 agonist ivuxolimab. The V and J genes are TRBV7-9 and TRBJ2-1, with 10 bases that match TRBD1. This sequence originates from an adult with an advanced solid tumor such as melanoma, head and neck, liver or kidney cancer. The CDR3 sequence is CASSLEGTGAREQFF. Written as DNA, the CDR3 is TGTGCCAGCAGCTTAGAAGGGACAGGGGCTCGGGAGCAGTTCTTC. The entire variable domain, with the rest obtained from reference TRBV7-9 and TRBJ2-1, is as follows: DTGVSQNPRHKITKRGQNVTFRCDPISEHNRLYWYRQTLGQGPEFLTYFQNEAQLEKSRLLSDRFSAERPKGSFSTLEIQRTEQGDSAMYLCASSLEGTGAREQFFGPGTRLTVL.